Listed below are T cell receptor beta chains from one sample, sequenced in a study of regulatory T cells in long-lasting Graves disease. A single record per CDR3 protein comes from TCRdb applying MiXCR to the multiplex PCR reads. This table holds more than 350,000 distinct CDR3 sequences, more than 13% found once. These data were also filed under a second study, of T cells in Graves' hyperthyroidism and ophthalmopathy.

The input for sequencing was peripheral blood mononuclear cells (PBMCs), taken at new diagnosis, from a patient treated with antithyroid drugs. The receptors derive from a woman aged 25-40 years with Graves disease. The CDR3 runs from the conserved cysteine through the conserved F or W. The D gene is left open where the match is weak. For some rows the clone size is stated as once, few or many, or as a class when expanded; others skip it.

D: NA; J: TRBJ1-4; size: many; V: TRBV2; DNA: TGTGCCAGTAACAGGGAAACTAATGAAAAACTGTTTTTT; CDR3: CASNRETNEKLFF
D: TRBD1; J: TRBJ2-1; size: NA; V: TRBV19; DNA: TGTGCCAGTACCCCCCGGGACAGCCTCCGTGAGCAGTTCTTC; CDR3: CASTPRDSLREQFF
D: NA; J: TRBJ2-7; size: NA; V: TRBV20-1; DNA: TGCAGAACTTCCGGGGCGGCAGGAGAGCAGTACTTC; CDR3: CRTSGAAGEQYF
D: TRBD2; J: TRBJ2-1; size: few; V: TRBV24-1; DNA: TGTGCCACCAGTGAGAGCGGGAGGGGCGATGAGCAGTTCTTC; CDR3: CATSESGRGDEQFF
D: TRBD2; J: TRBJ2-1; size: many; V: TRBV30; DNA: TGTGCCTGTTGGGGCGGGCGGGACTATGGGCTCTTC; CDR3: CACWGGRDYGLF
D: NA; J: TRBJ1-2; size: many; V: TRBV18; DNA: TGTGCCAGCTCACCACAGGGTTCTGACTATGGCTACACCTTC; CDR3: CASSPQGSDYGYTF
D: NA; J: TRBJ2-7; size: NA; V: TRBV4-1; DNA: TGCGCCAGCAGCCAAGATAGCGGTAGCGAGCAGTACTTC; CDR3: CASSQDSGSEQYF
D: NA; J: TRBJ2-1; size: many; V: TRBV9; DNA: TGTGCCAGCAGCGTAGGGACAGCCGATAACAATGAGCAGTTCTTC; CDR3: CASSVGTADNNEQFF
D: NA; J: TRBJ1-6; size: NA; V: TRBV28; DNA: TGTGCCGTGGAGGACAGACCGTATAATTCACCCCTCCACTTT; CDR3: CAVEDRPYNSPLHF
D: TRBD2; J: TRBJ2-1; size: many; V: TRBV6-2/TRBV6-3; DNA: TGTGCCAGCAGGGGGGGACTAGCGGACTACAATGAGCAGTTCTTC; CDR3: CASRGGLADYNEQFF
D: NA; J: TRBJ2-7; size: many; V: TRBV5-1; DNA: TGCGCCAGCAGCTTTGGCGGGATGACCTCCTACGAGCAGTACTTC; CDR3: CASSFGGMTSYEQYF
D: TRBD2; J: TRBJ2-1; size: once; V: TRBV11-2; DNA: TGTGCCAGCAGCTTAGGGGTGACTAGCGGGAACGAGCAGTTCTTC; CDR3: CASSLGVTSGNEQFF
D: TRBD2; J: TRBJ2-1; size: many; V: TRBV29-1; DNA: TGCAGCGTCGGAGCGGGAGGGGTGCGGAATGAGCAGTTCTTC; CDR3: CSVGAGGVRNEQFF
D: TRBD1; J: TRBJ1-5; size: NA; V: TRBV20-1; DNA: TGCAGTGCTTCACAGGGGGTGAGCAATCAGCCCCAGCATTTT; CDR3: CSASQGVSNQPQHF
D: NA; J: TRBJ1-1; size: NA; V: TRBV27; DNA: TGTGCCAGCAGTTTAAGGGGACTCAGGAACACTGAAGCTTTCTTT; CDR3: CASSLRGLRNTEAFF
D: NA; J: TRBJ2-3; size: many; V: TRBV7-3; DNA: TGTGCCAGCAGCCCGTGGAGGAACTCTAGCACAGATACGCAGTATTTT; CDR3: CASSPWRNSSTDTQYF
D: NA; J: TRBJ2-2; size: few; V: TRBV6-2/TRBV6-3; DNA: TGTGCCAGCAGTTACAAGGGGGACACCGGGGAGCTGTTTTTT; CDR3: CASSYKGDTGELFF
D: TRBD2; J: TRBJ2-5; size: many; V: TRBV7-9; DNA: TGTGCCAGCAGCGATTGGGGGACTAGCGGGAGTCAGACCCAGTACTTC; CDR3: CASSDWGTSGSQTQYF
D: TRBD1; J: TRBJ1-5; size: NA; V: TRBV2; DNA: TGTGCCAGCAGTGTTAGTCTGGAGGGGGCGGCCAATCAGCCCCAGCATTTT; CDR3: CASSVSLEGAANQPQHF
D: NA; J: TRBJ1-4; size: many; V: TRBV24-1; DNA: TGTGCCACCAGTGATACCCAGGTCGGAGGCCGAGAAAAACTGTTTTTT; CDR3: CATSDTQVGGREKLFF
D: TRBD2; J: TRBJ2-7; size: many; V: TRBV20-1; DNA: TGCAGTGCTAGCGGGGGGAATAGCGGGAGAGCGTACGAGCAGTACTTC; CDR3: CSASGGNSGRAYEQYF
D: NA; J: TRBJ2-5; size: NA; V: TRBV4-1; DNA: TGCACCAGCAGCCGGACCAGGGGTCAGCGAGAGACCCAGTACTTC; CDR3: CTSSRTRGQRETQYF
D: NA; J: TRBJ1-5; size: many; V: TRBV19; DNA: TGTGCCAGCAAGGAGGGAAATCAGCCCCAGCATTTT; CDR3: CASKEGNQPQHF
D: NA; J: TRBJ2-1; size: many; V: TRBV7-2; DNA: TGTGCCAGCAGCCGCCCCGGGCAGAGCTACAATGAGCAGTTCTTC; CDR3: CASSRPGQSYNEQFF
D: NA; J: TRBJ1-3; size: many; V: TRBV6-1; DNA: TGTGCCGCCTGGGATACCTCTGGAAACACCATATATTTT; CDR3: CAAWDTSGNTIYF
D: NA; J: TRBJ2-7; size: NA; V: TRBV12-3/TRBV12-4; DNA: TGTGCCAGCAAGAACCAGGACCTCAGCTACGAGCAGTACTTC; CDR3: CASKNQDLSYEQYF
D: TRBD2; J: TRBJ2-3; size: many; V: TRBV12-3/TRBV12-4; DNA: TGTGCCAGCAGACGCTTACCCCGACTAGCGGGAGTTCTTGATACGCAGTATTTT; CDR3: CASRRLPRLAGVLDTQYF
D: TRBD1; J: TRBJ1-2; size: many; V: TRBV6-5; DNA: TGTGCCAGCAGTTCCGACAGGGGGGGTCTCATCTATGGCTACACCTTC; CDR3: CASSSDRGGLIYGYTF
D: NA; J: TRBJ1-2; size: few; V: TRBV7-2; DNA: TGTGCCAGCAGCTTAGCGCTGACAAATTATGGCTACACCTTC; CDR3: CASSLALTNYGYTF
D: TRBD1; J: TRBJ1-1; size: many; V: TRBV6-1; DNA: TGTGCCAGCAGCGGACAGGGGCTGAACACTGAAGCTTTCTTT; CDR3: CASSGQGLNTEAFF
D: NA; J: TRBJ2-7; size: many; V: TRBV6-5; DNA: TGTGCCAGCAGTTACTCGGGGAGTAGAACCTACGAGCAGTACTTC; CDR3: CASSYSGSRTYEQYF
D: NA; J: TRBJ2-5; size: many; V: TRBV11-3; DNA: TGTGCCAGCCGCCCGGGGTCGGAGGAGACCCAGTACTTC; CDR3: CASRPGSEETQYF
D: NA; J: TRBJ2-5; size: NA; V: TRBV5-6; DNA: TGTGCCAGCAGCTTGGCGGCAGGCCCACAAGAGACCCAGTACTTC; CDR3: CASSLAAGPQETQYF
D: NA; J: TRBJ1-6; size: few; V: TRBV11-2; DNA: TGTGCCAGCATTCTGCCAAGCTCCTATAATTCACCCCTCCACTTT; CDR3: CASILPSSYNSPLHF
D: NA; J: TRBJ2-5; size: NA; V: TRBV7-6; DNA: TGTGCCAGCAGCTCCTTGGGCCTGCCTCGGGGGGAGACCCAGTACTTC; CDR3: CASSSLGLPRGETQYF
D: NA; J: TRBJ2-1; size: NA; V: TRBV15; DNA: TGTGCCACCAGCACAGACCCGACGCGGTTTGGCGAGCAGTTCTTC; CDR3: CATSTDPTRFGEQFF
D: NA; J: TRBJ2-3; size: once; V: TRBV7-3; DNA: TGTGCCAGCAGCCCCAGTGGTAGACCAGATACGCAGTATTTT; CDR3: CASSPSGRPDTQYF
D: NA; J: TRBJ1-1; size: NA; V: TRBV5-1; DNA: TGCGCCAGCAGCTTTGAAAAATCCGGGACCGACCGACTATTGAACACTGAAGCTTTCTTT; CDR3: CASSFEKSGTDRLLNTEAFF
D: NA; J: TRBJ2-1; size: many; V: TRBV2; DNA: TGTGCCAGCAGTGCGTTAACCCAGAGAAATGAGCAGTTCTTC; CDR3: CASSALTQRNEQFF
D: NA; J: TRBJ2-7; size: NA; V: TRBV19; DNA: TGTGCCAGTGGTATGGCGGACAGCTCCTACGAGCAGTACTTC; CDR3: CASGMADSSYEQYF
D: TRBD2; J: TRBJ2-7; size: many; V: TRBV20-1; DNA: TGCAGTGCTACCGGGACTAGCGGGAGGGCCTACGAGCAGTACTTC; CDR3: CSATGTSGRAYEQYF
D: NA; J: TRBJ1-5; size: NA; V: TRBV29-1; DNA: TGCAGCGTTTCAGAGGATAGCAATCAGCCCCAGCATTTT; CDR3: CSVSEDSNQPQHF
D: TRBD2; J: TRBJ2-2; size: few; V: TRBV19; DNA: TGTGCCAGTAGTGCGACTAGCGGGAGGAGGAGCACCGGGGAGCTGTTTTTT; CDR3: CASSATSGRRSTGELFF
D: TRBD1; J: TRBJ2-7; size: many; V: TRBV5-5; DNA: TGTGCCAGTTATCAGGGGGTTCTGGGCGAGCAGTACTTC; CDR3: CASYQGVLGEQYF